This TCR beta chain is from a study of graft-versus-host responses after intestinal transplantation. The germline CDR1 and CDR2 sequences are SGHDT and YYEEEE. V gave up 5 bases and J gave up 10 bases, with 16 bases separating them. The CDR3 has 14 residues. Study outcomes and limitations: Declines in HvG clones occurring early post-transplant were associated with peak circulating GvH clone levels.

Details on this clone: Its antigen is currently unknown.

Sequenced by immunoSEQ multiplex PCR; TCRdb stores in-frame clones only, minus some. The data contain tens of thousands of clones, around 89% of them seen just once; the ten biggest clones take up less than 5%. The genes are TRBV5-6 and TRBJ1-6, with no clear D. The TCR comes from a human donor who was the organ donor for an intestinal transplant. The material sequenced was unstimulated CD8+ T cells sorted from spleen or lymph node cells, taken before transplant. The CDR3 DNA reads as TGTGCCAGCAGGGCGGGCTTAGGTAACTCACCCCTCCACTTT. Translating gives CASRAGLGNSPLHF.